The T cell receptor beta chain described here comes from a study of blood T cell repertoires in COVID-19. Profiling relied on immunoSEQ multiplex PCR, and the TCRdb table lists in-frame clones only, not all of them. The sample consists of 150,000 or so clones, more than 75% of them appearing once. The V gene lost 2 bases and the J gene lost 9 bases, with 17 bases spanning the gap. This CDR3 contains 15 residues. CDR1 is LNHDA and CDR2 is SQIVND in the germline V gene (reference sequence). The genes are TRBV19 and TRBJ1-3, with D perhaps TRBD1 (6 bases). Material: peripheral blood. This receptor was identified in a woman in her seventies with acute or convalescent COVID-19. CDR3 DNA: TGTGCCAGTAGTATAAACCTTGGACAGATCACCACCATATATTTT. Translated, it gives CASSINLGQITTIYF.